Listed below are T cell receptor beta chains from one sample, sequenced in a study of blood T cell repertoires in COVID-19. Using immunoSEQ multiplex PCR, the repertoire was profiled, and TCRdb retains in-frame clones only, with some absent. Here the sample spans tens of thousands of clones, about 86% being singletons. The sample taken for sequencing was peripheral blood. The origin of the receptors is a man aged 55 to 70 with acute or convalescent COVID-19. The CDR3 runs from the conserved cysteine through the conserved F or W. Fields, in order: D gene, clone size, J gene, V gene, CDR3 DNA, CDR3 protein. D genes are given only for firm matches. Size is stated for part of the rows, as once, few or many counts, or as a class when the clone is expanded.

D gene: .; clone size: .; J gene: TRBJ2-2; V gene: TRBV7-3; CDR3 DNA: TGTGCCAGCAGCCCCACGTCCCAGGGCGGGGAGCTGTTTTTT; CDR3 protein: CASSPTSQGGELFF
D gene: TRBD1; clone size: .; J gene: TRBJ2-7; V gene: TRBV28; CDR3 DNA: TGTGCCAGCACCCCCACGGACAGGGGAAGGAACGAGCAGTACTTC; CDR3 protein: CASTPTDRGRNEQYF
D gene: .; clone size: .; J gene: TRBJ2-2; V gene: TRBV7-2; CDR3 DNA: TGTGCCAGCAGCCCTCAAATGGGTGGGCCCGGGGAGCTGTTTTTT; CDR3 protein: CASSPQMGGPGELFF
D gene: .; clone size: .; J gene: TRBJ1-1; V gene: TRBV4-1; CDR3 DNA: TGCGCCAGCAGCCAAGAAAGCAAGGGGTACACTGAAGCTTTCTTT; CDR3 protein: CASSQESKGYTEAFF
D gene: .; clone size: .; J gene: TRBJ2-7; V gene: TRBV10-3; CDR3 DNA: TGTGCCATCAGTGAGGGCCTTACCTACGAGCAGTACTTC; CDR3 protein: CAISEGLTYEQYF
D gene: TRBD1; clone size: many; J gene: TRBJ1-4; V gene: TRBV4-3; CDR3 DNA: TGCGCCAGCAGCCGCTACATCGGGACAGCTAATGAAAAACTGTTTTTT; CDR3 protein: CASSRYIGTANEKLFF
D gene: TRBD1; clone size: .; J gene: TRBJ1-1; V gene: TRBV6-5; CDR3 DNA: TGTGCCAGCAGAACCGGGACAGCTAACACTGAAGCTTTCTTT; CDR3 protein: CASRTGTANTEAFF
D gene: .; clone size: few; J gene: TRBJ1-1; V gene: TRBV29-1; CDR3 DNA: TGCAGCGTTGAAGATCTGACACTTCAAGCTTTCTTT; CDR3 protein: CSVEDLTLQAFF
D gene: .; clone size: .; J gene: TRBJ1-1; V gene: TRBV7-2; CDR3 DNA: TGTGCCAGCAGCTTAGCGCAGGGGTGGGCTGAAGCTTTCTTT; CDR3 protein: CASSLAQGWAEAFF
D gene: TRBD2; clone size: .; J gene: TRBJ2-2; V gene: TRBV10-1; CDR3 DNA: TGCGCCAGCAGTGACAGGACTAGCGTCACCGGGGAGCTGTTTTTT; CDR3 protein: CASSDRTSVTGELFF
D gene: TRBD2; clone size: .; J gene: TRBJ2-3; V gene: TRBV11-3; CDR3 DNA: TGTGCCAGCAGGCTTGATAGCGGGGGGGCCGGGTATACGCAGTATTTT; CDR3 protein: CASRLDSGGAGYTQYF
D gene: .; clone size: .; J gene: TRBJ1-2; V gene: TRBV11-3; CDR3 DNA: TGTGCCAGCAGCTTATCAGGATCAGGGGTGAAGGGCTACACCTTC; CDR3 protein: CASSLSGSGVKGYTF
D gene: TRBD1; clone size: .; J gene: TRBJ1-1; V gene: TRBV28; CDR3 DNA: TGTGCCAGCAGTCGCGGGACAGTCAACACTGAAGCTTTCTTT; CDR3 protein: CASSRGTVNTEAFF
D gene: TRBD2; clone size: .; J gene: TRBJ2-1; V gene: TRBV5-6; CDR3 DNA: TGTGCCAGCGGGGGGACTAAGTTGCGGAGTGAGCAGTTCTTC; CDR3 protein: CASGGTKLRSEQFF
D gene: TRBD1; clone size: .; J gene: TRBJ2-5; V gene: TRBV19; CDR3 DNA: TGTGCCAGTAGTAGACAGGGATGGGAGACCCAGTACTTC; CDR3 protein: CASSRQGWETQYF
D gene: TRBD1; clone size: .; J gene: TRBJ2-1; V gene: TRBV2; CDR3 DNA: TGTGCCAGCAGCGCCCTAGGGGGCAGCGCAGTAGGTGAGCAGTTCTTC; CDR3 protein: CASSALGGSAVGEQFF
D gene: .; clone size: .; J gene: TRBJ2-1; V gene: TRBV13; CDR3 DNA: TGTGCCAGCAGCCCCGATGGGGGCCTATACAATGAGCAGTTCTTC; CDR3 protein: CASSPDGGLYNEQFF
D gene: TRBD1; clone size: .; J gene: TRBJ2-3; V gene: TRBV18; CDR3 DNA: TGTGCCAGCTCAATGAGACAGGGGAGCACAGATACGCAGTATTTT; CDR3 protein: CASSMRQGSTDTQYF
D gene: TRBD2; clone size: .; J gene: TRBJ2-2; V gene: TRBV9; CDR3 DNA: TGTGCCAGCAGCGTAGGCGGGGGGGCTCTTCCCGGGGAGCTGTTTTTT; CDR3 protein: CASSVGGGALPGELFF
D gene: .; clone size: .; J gene: TRBJ1-5; V gene: TRBV21-1; CDR3 DNA: TGTGCCAGCAGCGAGAGGACAGCTAATCAGCCCCAGCATTTT; CDR3 protein: CASSERTANQPQHF
D gene: TRBD2; clone size: once; J gene: TRBJ2-7; V gene: TRBV28; CDR3 DNA: TGTGCCAGCAGTAACTTGCGGGGGGCAAGGGAGCAGTACTTC; CDR3 protein: CASSNLRGAREQYF
D gene: TRBD1; clone size: .; J gene: TRBJ2-5; V gene: TRBV7-2; CDR3 DNA: TGTGCCAGCAGCCTCAGAGGGAGTTGGACAGGGGGCTCAGAGACCCAGTACTTC; CDR3 protein: CASSLRGSWTGGSETQYF
D gene: .; clone size: .; J gene: TRBJ1-6; V gene: TRBV4-3; CDR3 DNA: TGCGCCAGCAGCCAAGTGCGGCAGGGCGAATCACCCCTCCACTTT; CDR3 protein: CASSQVRQGESPLHF
D gene: .; clone size: .; J gene: TRBJ2-3; V gene: TRBV13; CDR3 DNA: TGTGCCAGCAGCTTAGCCGGAACCAGGGATACGCAGTATTTT; CDR3 protein: CASSLAGTRDTQYF
D gene: .; clone size: .; J gene: TRBJ1-4; V gene: TRBV7-9; CDR3 DNA: TGTGCCAGCAGCTTAGCGGCGGCAGGGCCTAATGAAAAACTGTTTTTT; CDR3 protein: CASSLAAAGPNEKLFF
D gene: TRBD2; clone size: .; J gene: TRBJ2-1; V gene: TRBV24-1; CDR3 DNA: TGTGCCACCAGTAGGTCGGGTCTAGCGGATTACAATGAGCAGTTCTTC; CDR3 protein: CATSRSGLADYNEQFF
D gene: .; clone size: .; J gene: TRBJ2-7; V gene: TRBV7-2; CDR3 DNA: TGTGCCAGCAGCGGCACAGGGTACTACGAGCAGTACTTC; CDR3 protein: CASSGTGYYEQYF
D gene: TRBD1; clone size: .; J gene: TRBJ1-2; V gene: TRBV3-1/TRBV3-2; CDR3 DNA: TGTGCCAGCAGCCCCGGACAGGGGTATGGCTACACCTTC; CDR3 protein: CASSPGQGYGYTF
D gene: .; clone size: .; J gene: TRBJ2-1; V gene: TRBV6-4; CDR3 DNA: TGTGCCAGCAGTGACTCGTCCGGAGACTATGAGCAGTTCTTC; CDR3 protein: CASSDSSGDYEQFF
D gene: TRBD1; clone size: .; J gene: TRBJ2-1; V gene: TRBV9; CDR3 DNA: TGTGCCAGCAGCGTAGCTGGGGCAGGGGGCTACAATGAGCAGTTCTTC; CDR3 protein: CASSVAGAGGYNEQFF
D gene: .; clone size: .; J gene: TRBJ2-7; V gene: TRBV10-2; CDR3 DNA: TGCGCCAGCACTGGAGGGGTGTTCTACGAGCAGTACTTC; CDR3 protein: CASTGGVFYEQYF
D gene: .; clone size: .; J gene: TRBJ2-2; V gene: TRBV24-1; CDR3 DNA: TGTGCCACCAGTGATTTCCTCGGGGAGCTGTTTTTT; CDR3 protein: CATSDFLGELFF
D gene: .; clone size: .; J gene: TRBJ2-5; V gene: TRBV28; CDR3 DNA: TGTGCCAGCAGTTCCCCTATGCAAGAGACCCAGTACTTC; CDR3 protein: CASSSPMQETQYF
D gene: .; clone size: .; J gene: TRBJ2-7; V gene: TRBV5-4; CDR3 DNA: TGTGCCAGCAGCCCAAACAGGGTTCAAGAGCAGTACTTC; CDR3 protein: CASSPNRVQEQYF
D gene: TRBD1; clone size: .; J gene: TRBJ1-6; V gene: TRBV27; CDR3 DNA: TGTGCCAGCAGTTTGACAGGGTATTCACCCCTCCACTTT; CDR3 protein: CASSLTGYSPLHF
D gene: .; clone size: .; J gene: TRBJ1-4; V gene: TRBV4-1; CDR3 DNA: TGCGCCAGCAGCCAAGAGGACAGACGAATCTATAAACTGTTTTTT; CDR3 protein: CASSQEDRRIYKLFF
D gene: TRBD2; clone size: .; J gene: TRBJ2-1; V gene: TRBV2; CDR3 DNA: TGTGCCAGCAGAGCTAGCGGGGGTTACAATGAGCAGTTCTTC; CDR3 protein: CASRASGGYNEQFF
D gene: TRBD1; clone size: few; J gene: TRBJ1-1; V gene: TRBV5-4; CDR3 DNA: TGTGCCAGCGGCAGGGGGGCTGAAGCTTTCTTT; CDR3 protein: CASGRGAEAFF
D gene: TRBD2; clone size: .; J gene: TRBJ2-5; V gene: TRBV28; CDR3 DNA: TGTGCCAGCAGTAAGCCTGCTAGCGGGGTACAAGAGACCCAGTACTTC; CDR3 protein: CASSKPASGVQETQYF
D gene: .; clone size: .; J gene: TRBJ2-7; V gene: TRBV2; CDR3 DNA: TGTGCCAGCAGTGAAAGTCGCAGGGCCTACGAGCAGTACTTC; CDR3 protein: CASSESRRAYEQYF
D gene: TRBD2; clone size: .; J gene: TRBJ2-2; V gene: TRBV6-6; CDR3 DNA: TGTGCCAGCAGCCGAGGAGGGACTAGCGGGAACACCGGGGAGCTGTTTTTT; CDR3 protein: CASSRGGTSGNTGELFF
D gene: .; clone size: .; J gene: TRBJ1-5; V gene: TRBV27; CDR3 DNA: TGTGCCAGCAGGAAAGCGGGTTATAGCAATCAGCCCCAGCATTTT; CDR3 protein: CASRKAGYSNQPQHF
D gene: TRBD2; clone size: .; J gene: TRBJ2-1; V gene: TRBV6-2/TRBV6-3; CDR3 DNA: TGTGCCAGCAGTAACCTAGCGGGAGGCTACAATGAGCAGTTCTTC; CDR3 protein: CASSNLAGGYNEQFF
D gene: TRBD1; clone size: .; J gene: TRBJ1-2; V gene: TRBV18; CDR3 DNA: TGTGCCAGCTCACCCCTCGACAGGGATATTGGCTACACCTTC; CDR3 protein: CASSPLDRDIGYTF
D gene: .; clone size: .; J gene: TRBJ1-1; V gene: TRBV5-1; CDR3 DNA: TGCGCCAGCAGCATTACAGGGTGGAACACTGAAGCTTTCTTT; CDR3 protein: CASSITGWNTEAFF
D gene: TRBD2; clone size: .; J gene: TRBJ2-2; V gene: TRBV14; CDR3 DNA: TGTGCCAGCAGCCAAGTAGCGGGATCCGGGGAGCTGTTTTTT; CDR3 protein: CASSQVAGSGELFF
D gene: TRBD2; clone size: .; J gene: TRBJ2-3; V gene: TRBV19; CDR3 DNA: TGTGCCAGTAGTATGGGCGGGGGGTCAGATACGCAGTATTTT; CDR3 protein: CASSMGGGSDTQYF
D gene: TRBD1; clone size: .; J gene: TRBJ2-3; V gene: TRBV10-2; CDR3 DNA: TGCGCCAGCAAAAGGACAGGGAAAAATTTTGCCAGCACAGATACGCAGTATTTT; CDR3 protein: CASKRTGKNFASTDTQYF
D gene: TRBD1; clone size: .; J gene: TRBJ1-4; V gene: TRBV5-6; CDR3 DNA: TGTGCCAGCAGTCGGGTGAGGACAGGGGATCCAACTAATGAAAAACTGTTTTTT; CDR3 protein: CASSRVRTGDPTNEKLFF
D gene: TRBD1; clone size: .; J gene: TRBJ1-2; V gene: TRBV10-3; CDR3 DNA: TGTGCCACAACAGACAGGGGACCCCTTGACTATGGCTACACCTTC; CDR3 protein: CATTDRGPLDYGYTF
D gene: TRBD1; clone size: .; J gene: TRBJ2-5; V gene: TRBV5-1; CDR3 DNA: TGCGCCAGCAGCAGGGGACAGGGGGTTGAGACCCAGTACTTC; CDR3 protein: CASSRGQGVETQYF